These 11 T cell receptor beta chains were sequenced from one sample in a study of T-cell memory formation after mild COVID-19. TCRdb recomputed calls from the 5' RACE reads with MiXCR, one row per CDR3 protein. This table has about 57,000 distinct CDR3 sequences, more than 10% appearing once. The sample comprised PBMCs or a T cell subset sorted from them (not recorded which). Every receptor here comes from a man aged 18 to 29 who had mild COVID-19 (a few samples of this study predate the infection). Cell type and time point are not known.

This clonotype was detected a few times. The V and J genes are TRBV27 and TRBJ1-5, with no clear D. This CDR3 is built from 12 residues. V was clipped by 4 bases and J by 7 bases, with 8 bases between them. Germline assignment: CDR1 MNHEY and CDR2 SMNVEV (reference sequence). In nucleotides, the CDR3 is TGTGCCAGCAGTTATCATGGCCAGCCCCAGCATTTT. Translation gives CASSYHGQPQHF.

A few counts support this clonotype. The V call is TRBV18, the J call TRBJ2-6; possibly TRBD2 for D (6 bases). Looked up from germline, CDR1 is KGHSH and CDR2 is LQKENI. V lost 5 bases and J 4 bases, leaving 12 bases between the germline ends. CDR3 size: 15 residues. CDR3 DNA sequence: TGTGCCAGCTCAGCGGGGCGGCCCGGGGCCAACGTCCTGACTTTC. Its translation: CASSAGRPGANVLTF.

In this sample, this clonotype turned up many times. The chain's CDR3 is CASTLRRTSVPDTQYF. The DNA for the CDR3 is TGTGCCAGCACCCTACGGCGGACTAGCGTTCCAGATACGCAGTATTTT. J is TRBJ2-3 and V is TRBV6-2 or TRBV6-3; TRBD2 aligns across 9 bases. The junction had 12 bases not matched to a gene; V was cut back by 7 bases and J by 4 bases. The CDR3 extends over 16 amino acids. CDR1 and CDR2 (germline): MNHEY, SVGEGT.

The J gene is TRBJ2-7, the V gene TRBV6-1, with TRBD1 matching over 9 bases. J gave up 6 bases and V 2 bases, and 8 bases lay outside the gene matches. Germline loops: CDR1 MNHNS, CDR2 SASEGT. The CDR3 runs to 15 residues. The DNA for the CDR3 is TGTGCCAGCAGTGAAACGTGGACAGGGGCTCGCGAGCAGTACTTC. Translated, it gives CASSETWTGAREQYF.

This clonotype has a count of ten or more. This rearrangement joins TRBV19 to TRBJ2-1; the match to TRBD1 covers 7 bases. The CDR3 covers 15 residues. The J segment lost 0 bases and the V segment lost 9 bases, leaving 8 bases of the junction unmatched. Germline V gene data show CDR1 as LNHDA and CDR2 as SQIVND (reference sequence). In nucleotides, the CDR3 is TGTGCCAGCAAGCTCCCAGGGGGCTCCTACAATGAGCAGTTCTTC. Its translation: CASKLPGGSYNEQFF.

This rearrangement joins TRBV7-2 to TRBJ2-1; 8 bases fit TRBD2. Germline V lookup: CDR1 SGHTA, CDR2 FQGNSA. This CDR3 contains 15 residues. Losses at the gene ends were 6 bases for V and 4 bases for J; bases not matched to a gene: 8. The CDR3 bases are TGTGCCAGCAGGCTTCGGGGGGGTAGTTACAATGAGCAGTTCTTC. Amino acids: CASRLRGGSYNEQFF.

CDR3 DNA sequence: TGTGCCAGCAGTGAAGCCCGACCGGGGGAGCAGTACGTC. As protein: CASSEARPGEQYV. The chain joins TRBV6-1 to TRBJ2-7; D is perhaps TRBD2 (5 bases). Deletions cut 0 bases from V and 7 bases from J, with 10 bases between. This CDR3 is built from 13 residues. CDR1 is MNHNS and CDR2 is SASEGT in the germline V gene.

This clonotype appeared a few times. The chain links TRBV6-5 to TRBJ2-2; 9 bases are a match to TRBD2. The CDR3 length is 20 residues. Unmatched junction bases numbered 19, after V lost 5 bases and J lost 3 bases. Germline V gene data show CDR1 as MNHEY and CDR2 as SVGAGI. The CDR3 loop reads CASSREGTSSLPGDTGELFF. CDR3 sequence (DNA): TGTGCCAGCAGTCGGGAGGGGACTAGCTCTCTGCCTGGGGACACCGGGGAGCTGTTTTTT.

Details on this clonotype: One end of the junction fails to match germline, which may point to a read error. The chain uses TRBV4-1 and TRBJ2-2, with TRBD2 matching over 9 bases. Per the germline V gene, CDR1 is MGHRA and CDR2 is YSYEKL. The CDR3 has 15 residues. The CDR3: CASSQVAGGTGELFF. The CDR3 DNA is TGCGCGAGCAGCCAAGTGGCGGGGGGGACCGGGGAGCTGTTTTTT.

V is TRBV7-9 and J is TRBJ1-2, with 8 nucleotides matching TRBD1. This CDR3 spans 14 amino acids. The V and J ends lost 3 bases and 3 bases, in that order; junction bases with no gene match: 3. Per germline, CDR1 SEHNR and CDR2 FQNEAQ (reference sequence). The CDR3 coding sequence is TGTGCCAGCAGCTTTGGACAGGGTGACTATGGCTACACCTTC. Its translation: CASSFGQGDYGYTF.

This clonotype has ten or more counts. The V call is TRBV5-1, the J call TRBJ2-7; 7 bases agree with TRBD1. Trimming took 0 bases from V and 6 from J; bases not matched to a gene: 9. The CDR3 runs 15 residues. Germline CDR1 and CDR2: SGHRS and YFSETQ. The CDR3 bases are TGCGCCAGCAGCTTGGGTGGGACAGTTATAACCGAGCAGTACTTC. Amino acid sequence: CASSLGGTVITEQYF.